This TCR beta chain was profiled in a study of T cell responses to AZD1222 COVID-19 vaccine. At the level of the study: Second-dose recipients at about 4 or about 12 weeks were treated as one pooled group.

Produced via immunoSEQ multiplex PCR; TCRdb's table is partial and in-frame only. The sample gives some 90,000 clones, roughly 88% of which show up once; approximately 21% is in the top ten. This CDR3 spans 16 amino acids. Germline CDR1 is MRHNA and CDR2 is SNTAGT. With V trimmed by 4 bases and J by 2 bases, 7 bases remained unmatched. This clone was detected only once. This TCR was sampled from an adult in good health. This specimen consisted of peripheral blood, obtained on day 0 of AZD1222 vaccination. This sequence joins TRBV6-4 and TRBJ2-2; 7 bases map to TRBD2. The CDR3 here is CASSASAGDNTGELFF. The CDR3 bases are TGTGCCAGCAGTGCATCGGCGGGGGATAACACCGGGGAGCTGTTTTTT.